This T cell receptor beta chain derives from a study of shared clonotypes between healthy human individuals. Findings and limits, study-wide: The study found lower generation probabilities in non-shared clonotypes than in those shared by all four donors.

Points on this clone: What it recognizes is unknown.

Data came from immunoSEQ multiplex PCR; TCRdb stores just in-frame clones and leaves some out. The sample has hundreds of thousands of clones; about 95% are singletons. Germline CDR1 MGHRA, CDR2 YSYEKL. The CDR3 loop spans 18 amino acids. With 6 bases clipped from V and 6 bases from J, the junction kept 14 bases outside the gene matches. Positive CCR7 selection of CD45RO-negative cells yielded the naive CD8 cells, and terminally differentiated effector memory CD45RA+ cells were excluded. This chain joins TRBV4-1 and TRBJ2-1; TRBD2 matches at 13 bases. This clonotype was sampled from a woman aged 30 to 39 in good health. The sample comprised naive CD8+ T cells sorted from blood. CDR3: CASSTRLAGGQRGNEQFF. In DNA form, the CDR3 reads TGCGCCAGCAGTACAAGACTAGCGGGAGGTCAAAGGGGCAATGAGCAGTTCTTC.